The rows below give T cell receptor beta chains drawn from one sample of a study of T cells after posttransplantation cyclophosphamide. Clones were sequenced by immunoSEQ multiplex PCR, and TCRdb holds only the in-frame ones, with some missing. Of 17,000 or so clones in the sample, roughly 85% were seen once. The specimen comprised PBMCs, sampled after allogeneic stem cell transplant with calcineurin inhibitor and methotrexate. All receptors come from a female patient aged 18-30 years who received an allogeneic stem cell transplant from an unrelated donor, was CMV-positive, and had acute and chronic GVHD. The graft donor may account for some of the T cells. Both conserved end residues are part of each CDR3. The order of the fields is V gene, D gene, clone size, J gene, CDR3 protein, CDR3 DNA. A D gene is named only where the DNA matches it firmly. Where a row states a size, it is once, few, many or the class of an expanded clone; other rows omit it.

V: TRBV11-3; D: TRBD1; size: NA; J: TRBJ2-5; CDR3: CASSSGTEETQYF; DNA: TGTGCCAGCAGCTCGGGGACAGAAGAGACCCAGTACTTC
V: TRBV27; D: NA; size: NA; J: TRBJ2-1; CDR3: CASSPPGVSYNEQFF; DNA: TGTGCCAGCAGTCCACCGGGAGTCTCCTACAATGAGCAGTTCTTC
V: TRBV15; D: NA; size: NA; J: TRBJ1-1; CDR3: CATSRVTGMNTEAFF; DNA: TGTGCCACCAGCAGAGTTACGGGGATGAACACTGAAGCTTTCTTT
V: TRBV5-1; D: NA; size: NA; J: TRBJ2-1; CDR3: CASSFEVRERYNEQFF; DNA: TGCGCCAGCAGCTTTGAGGTCCGGGAGAGATACAATGAGCAGTTCTTC
V: TRBV7-2; D: NA; size: NA; J: TRBJ1-4; CDR3: CASSLEGQSNEKLFF; DNA: TGTGCCAGCAGCTTAGAAGGACAGTCTAATGAAAAACTGTTTTTT
V: TRBV28; D: NA; size: few; J: TRBJ1-2; CDR3: CASSFPRVAYGYTF; DNA: TGTGCCAGCAGTTTTCCGCGGGTGGCCTATGGCTACACCTTC
V: TRBV4-1; D: NA; size: NA; J: TRBJ2-2; CDR3: CASSRLAGELFF; DNA: TGCGCCAGCAGCCGACTAGCCGGGGAGCTGTTTTTT
V: TRBV19; D: TRBD2; size: NA; J: TRBJ2-1; CDR3: CASSIGLAGDNEQFF; DNA: TGTGCCAGTAGTATAGGGCTAGCGGGAGACAATGAGCAGTTCTTC
V: TRBV19; D: TRBD1; size: NA; J: TRBJ2-3; CDR3: CASSRQGVGFRTDTQYF; DNA: TGTGCCAGTAGTAGACAGGGCGTCGGATTTCGGACAGATACGCAGTATTTT
V: TRBV29-1; D: NA; size: NA; J: TRBJ1-6; CDR3: CSVRVTDNSPLHF; DNA: TGCAGCGTTCGTGTAACAGATAATTCACCCCTCCACTTT
V: TRBV5-4; D: NA; size: NA; J: TRBJ1-1; CDR3: CASSLSGGYTEAFF; DNA: TGTGCCAGCAGCTTGAGTGGGGGCTACACTGAAGCTTTCTTT